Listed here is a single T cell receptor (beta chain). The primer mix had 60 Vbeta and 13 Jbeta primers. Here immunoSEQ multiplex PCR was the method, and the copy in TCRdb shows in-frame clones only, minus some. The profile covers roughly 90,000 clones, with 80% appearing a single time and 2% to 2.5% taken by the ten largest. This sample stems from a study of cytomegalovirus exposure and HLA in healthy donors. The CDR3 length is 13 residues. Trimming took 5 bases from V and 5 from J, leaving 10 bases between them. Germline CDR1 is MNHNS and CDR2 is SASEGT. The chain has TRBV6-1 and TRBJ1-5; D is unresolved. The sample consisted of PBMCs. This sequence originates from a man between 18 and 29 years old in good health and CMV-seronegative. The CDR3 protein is CASSPSPDQPQHF. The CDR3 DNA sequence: TGTGCCAGCAGTCCCTCCCCGGATCAGCCCCAGCATTTT.